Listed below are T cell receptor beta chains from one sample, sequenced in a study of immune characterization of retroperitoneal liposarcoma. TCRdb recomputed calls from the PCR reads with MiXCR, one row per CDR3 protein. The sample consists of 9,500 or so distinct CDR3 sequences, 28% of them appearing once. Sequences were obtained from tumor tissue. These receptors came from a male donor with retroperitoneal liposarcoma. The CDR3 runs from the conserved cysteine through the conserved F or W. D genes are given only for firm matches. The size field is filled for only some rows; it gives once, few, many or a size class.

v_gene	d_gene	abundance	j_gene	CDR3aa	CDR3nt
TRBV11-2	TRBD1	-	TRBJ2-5	CASTKQGLGETQYF	TGTGCCAGCACCAAACAGGGGCTTGGAGAGACCCAGTACTTC
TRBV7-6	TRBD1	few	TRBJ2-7	CASSLPGQPYEQYF	TGTGCCAGCAGCCTACCGGGACAGCCCTACGAGCAGTACTTC
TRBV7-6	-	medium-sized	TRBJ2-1	CASSSPTFDFYNEQFF	TGTGCCAGCAGCTCACCGACTTTCGACTTTTACAATGAGCAGTTCTTC
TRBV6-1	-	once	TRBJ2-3	CASSEGGAYTDTQYF	TGTGCCAGCAGTGAGGGGGGGGCCTACACAGATACGCAGTATTTT
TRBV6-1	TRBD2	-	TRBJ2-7	CASSEVYEWAGEVNEQYF	TGTGCCAGCAGTGAAGTATACGAGTGGGCGGGAGAGGTAAATGAGCAGTACTTC
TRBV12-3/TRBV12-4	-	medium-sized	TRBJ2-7	CASSLGDSASSYNEQYF	TGTGCCAGCAGTTTAGGGGATAGCGCCAGCTCCTACAATGAGCAGTACTTC
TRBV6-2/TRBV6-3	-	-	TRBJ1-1	CASSYSRLRPEAFF	TGTGCCAGCAGTTACTCCCGGCTCCGGCCCGAAGCTTTCTTT
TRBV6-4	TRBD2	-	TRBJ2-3	CASSVTSGSTDTQYF	TGTGCCAGCAGTGTGACTAGCGGGAGCACAGATACGCAGTATTTT
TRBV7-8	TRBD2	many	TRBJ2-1	CASSLLAGGLSYNEQFF	TGTGCCAGCAGCTTATTAGCGGGGGGACTCTCCTACAATGAGCAGTTCTTC
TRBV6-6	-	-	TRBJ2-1	CASSYHPRGSYNEQFF	TGTGCCAGCAGTTACCATCCCCGCGGCTCCTACAATGAGCAGTTCTTC
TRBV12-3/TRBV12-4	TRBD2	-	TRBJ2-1	CASSSGGSSYNEQFF	TGTGCCAGCAGCTCCGGGGGGAGCTCCTACAATGAGCAGTTCTTC
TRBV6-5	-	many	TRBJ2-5	CASSYSTGGETQYF	TGTGCCAGCAGTTACTCGACGGGTGGGGAGACCCAGTACTTC
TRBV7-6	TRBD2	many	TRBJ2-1	CASSQWEGRGTQFF	TGTGCCAGCAGTCAGTGGGAGGGCCGCGGGACCCAGTTCTTC
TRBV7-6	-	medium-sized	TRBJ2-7	CASSPEGLAYEQYF	TGTGCCAGCAGCCCCGAAGGCCTAGCCTACGAGCAGTACTTC
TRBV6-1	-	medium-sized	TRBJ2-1	CASVGGDSSYEQFF	TGTGCCTCGGTGGGGGGGGACAGCTCCTACGAGCAGTTCTTC
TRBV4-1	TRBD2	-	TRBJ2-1	CASSQDPRLAVYNEQFF	TGCGCCAGCAGCCAAGACCCCCGACTAGCGGTCTACAATGAGCAGTTCTTC
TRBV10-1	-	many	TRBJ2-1	CASSREDPPGYNEQFF	TGCGCCAGCAGTCGGGAAGATCCCCCAGGGTACAATGAGCAGTTCTTC
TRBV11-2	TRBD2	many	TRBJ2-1	CASSLLAGPQETQFF	TGTGCCAGCAGCTTACTAGCGGGGCCCCAAGAGACCCAGTTCTTC
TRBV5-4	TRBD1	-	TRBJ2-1	CASSLFPGPGTGASDEQFF	TGTGCCAGCAGCTTGTTCCCGGGACCCGGGACAGGCGCTTCCGATGAGCAGTTCTTC
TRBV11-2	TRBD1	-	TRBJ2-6	CASSPDRGLPGANVLTF	TGTGCCAGCAGCCCCGACAGGGGCCTGCCTGGGGCCAACGTCCTGACTTTC
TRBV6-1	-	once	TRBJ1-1	CASSYDWLGTEAFF	TGTGCCAGCAGTTATGATTGGTTGGGCACTGAAGCTTTCTTT
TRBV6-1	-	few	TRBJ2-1	CASQRPPYEQFF	TGTGCCAGCCAAAGGCCCCCTTACGAGCAGTTCTTC